The 8 T cell receptor beta chains in this list originate from one sample, sequenced in a study of T cell responses to AZD1222 COVID-19 vaccine (dated by TCRdb to the early 2020s). The library was prepared using the immunoSEQ multiplex PCR assay. The clones in this table, taken by TCRdb from immuneACCESS, are in-frame only. Not every clone is retained; where verified, under half of the shortfall comes from an unresolved V gene, and the cause of the rest is unknown. This sample has about 150,000 clones in its table, and roughly nine tenths of those were observed once. The biggest ten clones account for approximately 1.8% of the sample. The sample's time point label, in plain terms: baseline before first vaccination. The sample here was peripheral blood, taken on day 0 of AZD1222 vaccination. The receptors stem from an adult in good health.

The J gene is TRBJ2-7, the V gene TRBV6-1; 11 bases are shared with TRBD2. The CDR3 is 16 amino acids. The V gene end was trimmed by 3 bases and the J gene end by 3 bases; junction bases not matched to a gene: 7. Germline values: CDR1 MNHNS, CDR2 SASEGT. This CDR3 is CASSEITGLAVYEQYF. The CDR3, as DNA: TGTGCCAGCAGTGAGATTACGGGACTAGCGGTCTACGAGCAGTACTTC.

This chain connects TRBV6-2 or TRBV6-3 to TRBJ1-5; D is perhaps TRBD1 (6 bases). Germline V gene data show CDR1 as MNHEY and CDR2 as SVGEGT. This CDR3 spans 17 amino acids. Deletions cut 2 bases from V and 6 bases from J, with 20 bases between. CDR3 sequence (DNA): TGTGCCAGCAGTTACCTGACAGGTTTCAGGGATGGTCAGCCCCAGCATTTT. Its translation is CASSYLTGFRDGQPQHF.

This chain connects TRBV4-3 to TRBJ2-1; no reliable D call. V dropped 3 bases and J dropped 10 bases, with 16 bases sitting between them. Germline V CDR1 and CDR2: LGHNA, YSLEER. CDR3 size: 14 residues. The CDR3 loop reads CASSHLRTDEEQFF. Here the CDR3 DNA reads TGCGCCAGCAGCCATCTAAGGACGGACGAAGAGCAGTTCTTC.

The CDR3 DNA reads as TGTGCCAGCAGTGAAGCGTTGGGACAGACCTATGGCTACACCTTC. It specifies CASSEALGQTYGYTF. The chain is built from TRBV6-1 and TRBJ1-2, with 7 bases matching TRBD1. V trimming: 0 bases; J trimming: 4 bases; junction bases outside the gene matches: 5. Per the germline V gene, CDR1 is MNHNS and CDR2 is SASEGT. The CDR3 covers 15 residues.

This clone was seen a single time. The rearrangement uses TRBV5-5 and TRBJ2-2, with D perhaps matching TRBD1 or TRBD2 (5 bases each). CDR1 is SGHKS, CDR2 YYEKEE, per germline (reference sequence). The V and J ends lost 4 bases and 6 bases respectively, with 19 bases between them. The CDR3 has 16 amino acids. The CDR3 sequence: CASSPGTYQYPGELFF. The CDR3 nucleotides are TGTGCCAGCAGCCCCGGGACCTATCAATATCCCGGGGAGCTGTTTTTT.

This clone was seen once. The rearrangement joins TRBV28 to TRBJ2-7, with 8 bases aligning to TRBD1. Per germline, CDR1 MDHEN and CDR2 SYDVKM. The CDR3 contains 14 residues. Germline trimming cut 5 bases from V and 5 bases from J; bases unmatched to any gene: 8. In DNA form, the CDR3 reads TGTGCCAGCAGTAAGACAGGGGTCTGGGACGAGCAGTACTTC. Translating it yields CASSKTGVWDEQYF.

This clone was picked up one time. This sequence joins TRBV7-2 and TRBJ2-3, with TRBD2 identical over 10 bases. CDR1 and CDR2 from the germline V gene are SGHTA and FQGNSA. V was clipped by 2 bases and J by 5 bases; unmatched bases: 4. This CDR3 region has 15 residues. The CDR3 coding sequence is TGTGCCAGCAGCTTACTAGCGGGAGTAATAGATACGCAGTATTTT. Encoded protein: CASSLLAGVIDTQYF.

The chain combines TRBV10-3 with TRBJ2-1; tentatively, D is TRBD1 (6 bases). The ends were cut back, 10 bases at V and 0 bases at J, with 13 bases in the middle. The CDR3 runs to 14 residues. Germline assignment: CDR1 ENHRY and CDR2 SYGVKD. CDR3 nucleotide sequence: TGTGCCACTAGAGACAGGAGCTCCTACAATGAGCAGTTCTTC. Translation: CATRDRSSYNEQFF.